The 2 T cell receptor beta chains below were found in one sample sequenced in a study of cytomegalovirus exposure and HLA in healthy donors. PCR used 60 Vbeta primers and 13 Jbeta primers. Sequencing was performed with immunoSEQ multiplex PCR; in TCRdb, only in-frame clones are kept and a portion is missing. The sample shows roughly 80,000 clones, and 0.58% sits with its ten largest clones. The sample consisted of PBMCs. The source is a man between 50 and 59 years old in good health and CMV-seronegative.

The chain has TRBV7-2 and TRBJ1-1, with D possibly TRBD1 on 6 matching bases. In germline, CDR1 is SGHTA, CDR2 FQGNSA. The CDR3 sequence is 15 residues long. V was cut by 5 bases and J by 5 bases, with 18 bases left in between. The CDR3 DNA reads as TGTGCCAGCAGCCAGACGACCGACAGGAGTACTGAAGCTTTCTTT. Protein sequence: CASSQTTDRSTEAFF.

The gene calls are TRBV5-6 and TRBJ1-5, with D tentatively TRBD1 (6 bases). Germline CDR1 and CDR2: SGHDT and YYEEEE. V lost 0 bases to trimming and J lost 5 bases, with 12 bases between them. CDR3 length: 15 residues. DNA for the CDR3: TGTGCCAGCAGCTTGGGGACAGTTATCCATCAGCCCCAGCATTTT. Protein sequence: CASSLGTVIHQPQHF.